This T cell receptor (beta chain) was captured in a study of blood T cells in healthy people across ages. Alongside a J-beta primer mix, a sample-barcoded 5' primer served in a second PCR lasting about 7 to 12 cycles. Each CDR3 protein is one row after TCRdb ran MiXCR on the 5' RACE reads. The data hold approximately 800,000 distinct CDR3 sequences, with more than 35% observed a single time. Per the germline V gene, CDR1 is LGHNA and CDR2 is YSLEER. The CDR3 totals 19 residues. J was trimmed by 4 bases and V by 1 base; bases with no gene match: 9. The chain couples TRBV4-3 to TRBJ2-3; TRBD2 aligns across 15 bases. The receptor was isolated from a man older than 75 in good health. The sequencing input was blood. The CDR3 region is CASSQGGLAGGPGADTQYF. The CDR3 nucleotides are TGCGCCAGCAGCCAAGGTGGACTAGCGGGAGGGCCCGGGGCAGATACGCAGTATTTT.